A single sample gave rise to the 28 T cell receptor beta chains below, sequenced in a study of blood T cell repertoires in COVID-19. Here immunoSEQ multiplex PCR was the method, and the copy in TCRdb shows in-frame clones only, minus some. The sample lists roughly 80,000 clones; almost 85% were seen once. The sample was peripheral blood. These receptors came from a human donor in a cohort sampled during active COVID-19.

The rearrangement uses TRBV18 and TRBJ2-3; the D is unclear. The germline V gene has CDR1 KGHSH and CDR2 LQKENI. The CDR3 consists of 14 residues. The germline V and J ends were trimmed by 0 bases and 7 bases, with 11 bases remaining between them. Written as DNA, the CDR3 is TGTGCCAGCTCACCACCGGTCCAGACAAATACGCAGTATTTT. Translating gives CASSPPVQTNTQYF.

The rearrangement links TRBV19 to TRBJ2-1; TRBD2 matches 13 bases. Trimming cost V 4 bases and J 7 bases; bases outside gene matches: 10. This CDR3 is built from 17 residues. From germline, CDR1 is LNHDA and CDR2 SQIVND (reference sequence). CDR3 bases: TGTGCCAGTAGTAAATCCCGGACTAGCGGGAGACCTAATGAGCAGTTCTTC. This gives the protein CASSKSRTSGRPNEQFF.

V is TRBV7-2 and J is TRBJ2-6; D gene uncertain. V gave up 0 bases and J gave up 2 bases, with 11 bases separating them. Germline CDR1 SGHTA, CDR2 FQGNSA. The CDR3 spans 17 residues. Written as DNA, the CDR3 is TGTGCCAGCAGCTTAGCGTTCGGGTTTGCTGGGGCCAACGTCCTGACTTTC. Amino acids: CASSLAFGFAGANVLTF.

The V and J genes are TRBV28 and TRBJ2-2; D possibly corresponds to TRBD2 (5 bases). Germline CDR1 reads MDHEN; CDR2 reads SYDVKM. Trimming cost V 0 bases and J 0 bases, with 11 bases left between them. The CDR3 has 17 residues. The DNA of the CDR3 is TGTGCCAGCAGTTTATGGGTAGGGAGCGCGAACACCGGGGAGCTGTTTTTT. This codes for CASSLWVGSANTGELFF.

V usage is TRBV28 and J usage is TRBJ2-7; 11 nucleotides line up with TRBD2. V lost 5 bases to trimming and J lost 2 bases; unmatched junction nucleotides: 5. CDR1 MDHEN and CDR2 SYDVKM come from the germline V gene. CDR3 length equals 15 residues. The DNA of the CDR3 is TGTGCCAGCAGTCCCCTAGCGGGGGGCACCTACGAGCAGTACTTC. Amino acids: CASSPLAGGTYEQYF. Filled out from reference TRBV28 and TRBJ2-7, the complete variable domain reads DVKVTQSSRYLVKRTGEKVFLECVQDMDHENMFWYRQDPGLGLRLIYFSYDVKMKEKGDIPEGYSVSREKKERFSLILESASTNQTSMYLCASSPLAGGTYEQYFGPGTRLTVT.

The rearrangement joins TRBV5-1 to TRBJ2-1; D possibly corresponds to TRBD2 (6 bases). This CDR3 contains 15 residues. Trimming took 7 bases from V and 9 from J, leaving 23 bases between them. Germline V gene lookup returns CDR1 SGHRS and CDR2 YFSETQ. CDR3: CASSPTRGSWGEQFF. For the CDR3, the DNA is TGCGCCAGCTCCCCGACTAGAGGGTCTTGGGGTGAGCAGTTCTTC.

The V and J genes are TRBV15 and TRBJ2-3, with TRBD1 identical over 8 bases. This CDR3 has 17 residues. Trimming at V came to 3 bases and at J to 3 bases, leaving 11 bases not matched to a gene. CDR1 and CDR2 (germline): LNHNV, YYDKDF (reference sequence). CDR3 nucleotides: TGTGCCACCAGCAGGGGGGTTGGGGACAGGCAAACAGATACGCAGTATTTT. Protein product: CATSRGVGDRQTDTQYF.

The chain recombines TRBV10-3 with TRBJ2-2; TRBD2 is a possible D gene (5 bases). Germline V gene data show CDR1 as ENHRY and CDR2 as SYGVKD. The CDR3 has 13 residues. Trimming removed 0 bases at V and 6 bases at J, with 5 bases between. The CDR3 bases are TGTGCCATCAGTGAGTCGGGAGCCGGGGAGCTGTTTTTT. It specifies CAISESGAGELFF.

The chain uses TRBV19 and TRBJ1-5; 7 bases are a match to TRBD1. The CDR3 contains 15 residues. V lost 5 bases and J lost 6; bases outside the gene matches: 10. CDR1 is LNHDA and CDR2 is SQIVND in the germline V gene (reference sequence). The CDR3 DNA reads TGTGCCAGTAGTTGGGTGACAGGGTCGGGTCAGCCCCAGCATTTT. Translating it yields CASSWVTGSGQPQHF.

The rearrangement links TRBV7-6 to TRBJ1-1; possibly TRBD1 for D (6 bases). The V and J ends lost 2 bases and 0 bases respectively, with 16 bases between them. The CDR3 loop spans 17 amino acids. The germline gives CDR1 SGHVS, CDR2 FNYEAQ. The CDR3 nucleotides are TGTGCCAGCAGCTTAAGGGGGAGGGAGGAAATGAACACTGAAGCTTTCTTT. Translation gives CASSLRGREEMNTEAFF. Together with reference TRBV7-6 and TRBJ1-1, the CDR3 gives the full variable domain: GAGVSQSPRYKVTKRGQDVALRCDPISGHVSLYWYRQALGQGPEFLTYFNYEAQQDKSGLPNDRFSAERPEGSISTLTIQRTEQRDSAMYRCASSLRGREEMNTEAFFGQGTRLTVV.

J is TRBJ1-4 and V is TRBV7-9; a weak D match, TRBD1 (5 bases). Germline V gene sequence: CDR1 SEHNR, CDR2 FQNEAQ (reference sequence). The CDR3 sequence is 13 residues long. Trimming shortened V by 7 bases and J by 7 bases, and 13 bases separated the two germline ends. CDR3 amino acids: CASTTSGREKLFF. The CDR3 DNA is TGTGCCAGCACAACCTCAGGGCGTGAAAAACTGTTTTTT.

The V gene is TRBV28, the J gene TRBJ2-2; TRBD2 agrees at 7 bases. V dropped 5 bases and J dropped 4; count of bases not matched to a gene: 4. CDR1 and CDR2 from the germline V gene are MDHEN and SYDVKM. This CDR3 is built from 14 residues. CDR3 nucleotides: TGTGCCAGCAGTCTTCTAGCGGCCACCGGGGAGCTGTTTTTT. Protein product: CASSLLAATGELFF.

The chain has TRBV9 and TRBJ1-6; TRBD1 aligns across 7 bases. Germline V gene lookup returns CDR1 SGDLS and CDR2 YYNGEE. Trimming took 2 bases from V and 5 from J; bases not matched to a gene: 1. The CDR3 extends over 14 amino acids. The CDR3 nucleotides are TGTGCCAGCAGCGTTACAGGGGATAATTCACCCCTCCACTTT. Amino acids: CASSVTGDNSPLHF.

Remarks on this clone: At one end, the junction sequence differs from germline, possibly due to a read error. The V call is TRBV7-9, the J call TRBJ1-1, with D unresolved. Germline V gives CDR1 SEHNR, CDR2 FQNEAQ (reference sequence). The CDR3 extends over 11 amino acids. As DNA, the CDR3 is TGTGCCAGCAGCTTAAGAGGGCAGGCATCCTTT. Its protein is CASSLRGQASF.

This chain uses TRBV28 with TRBJ2-3; a possible D gene is TRBD2 (5 bases). The V gene's germline CDR1 is MDHEN and CDR2 SYDVKM. The CDR3 contains 16 residues. V was trimmed by 5 bases and J by 1 base, leaving 16 bases between them. CDR3 sequence reads: CASSISRAWGTDTQYF. CDR3 nucleotides: TGTGCCAGCAGTATTTCGCGGGCCTGGGGCACAGATACGCAGTATTTT. Variable domain in full (rest from reference TRBV28 and TRBJ2-3): DVKVTQSSRYLVKRTGEKVFLECVQDMDHENMFWYRQDPGLGLRLIYFSYDVKMKEKGDIPEGYSVSREKKERFSLILESASTNQTSMYLCASSISRAWGTDTQYFGPGTRLTVL.

This clone occurred once. The chain is built from TRBV5-1 and TRBJ1-1; TRBD1 matches at 8 bases. V lost 2 bases, J lost 1 base, and 7 bases stayed unmatched. This CDR3 comprises 16 residues. Germline V gives CDR1 SGHRS, CDR2 YFSETQ. CDR3 nucleotides: TGCGCCAGCAGCTTCGGACAGGGCGCCAAGAACACTGAAGCTTTCTTT. It encodes CASSFGQGAKNTEAFF.

The chain links TRBV2 to TRBJ1-1; no clear D. This CDR3 region has 13 residues. Between the trimmed V and J ends, which lost 6 bases and 1 base, there was a span of 9 bases. Germline V gives CDR1 SNHLY, CDR2 FYNNEI. CDR3 protein: CASRTTANTEAFF. The CDR3 DNA is TGTGCCAGCAGGACAACAGCGAACACTGAAGCTTTCTTT.

This clone was detected only once. The CDR3 nucleotides are TGTGCCAGCAGTGAAAGGGGGCAGCCCCAGCATTTT. Amino acids: CASSERGQPQHF. V and J are TRBV2 and TRBJ1-5; D is perhaps TRBD1 (6 bases). The CDR3 runs to 12 residues. V shed 2 bases and J shed 7 bases, with 6 bases lying between them. Looked up from germline, CDR1 is SNHLY and CDR2 is FYNNEI.

The CDR3 loop is CASSLVGQGAFNSEAFF. The CDR3 nucleotides read TGCGCCAGCAGCTTGGTCGGACAGGGGGCGTTTAACTCTGAAGCTTTCTTT. The genes are TRBV5-1 and TRBJ1-1; 11 nucleotides align to TRBD1. V lost 0 bases and J lost 6; bases outside the gene matches: 10. From germline, CDR1 is SGHRS and CDR2 YFSETQ. CDR3 size: 17 residues.

V usage is TRBV4-1 and J usage is TRBJ1-4, with D hard to call. The CDR3 contains 16 residues. V dropped 4 bases and J dropped 8 bases, with 20 bases sitting between them. The V gene's germline CDR1 is MGHRA and CDR2 YSYEKL. CDR3 in DNA: TGCGCCAGCAGCCCCCCCATCGGGGTGTCGGCGGAAAAACTGTTTTTT. It encodes CASSPPIGVSAEKLFF.

The rearrangement joins TRBV2 to TRBJ2-5; TRBD1 matches at 10 bases. This CDR3 is 14 amino acids long. J lost 2 bases, V lost 6 bases, and 3 bases had no gene match. Per germline, CDR1 SNHLY and CDR2 FYNNEI. The CDR3 sequence: CASSWDRGQETQYF. CDR3 sequence (DNA): TGTGCCAGCAGCTGGGACAGGGGACAAGAGACCCAGTACTTC.

This clone appeared once. This chain links TRBV6-4 with TRBJ1-1; TRBD1 might be the D (6 bases). In germline, CDR1 is MRHNA, CDR2 SNTAGT. This CDR3 region has 14 residues. Trimming took off 6 bases at V and 3 bases at J, with 14 bases between the two ends. DNA of the CDR3: TGTGCCAGCAGCCGGGACACCGTGGACACTGAAGCTTTCTTT. Translated, it gives CASSRDTVDTEAFF.

This clone was picked up a small number of times. V usage is TRBV19 and J usage is TRBJ2-5, with 9 bases identical to TRBD1. Germline V lookup: CDR1 LNHDA, CDR2 SQIVND (reference sequence). The CDR3 covers 13 residues. J was trimmed by 5 bases and V by 5 bases; bases with no gene match: 3. CDR3 coding DNA: TGTGCCAGTAGTGGACAGGGGTGGGAGACCCAGTACTTC. This translates into CASSGQGWETQYF. Complete variable domain (other parts from reference TRBV19 and TRBJ2-5): DGGITQSPKYLFRKEGQNVTLSCEQNLNHDAMYWYRQDPGQGLRLIYYSQIVNDFQKGDIAEGYSVSREKKESFPLTVTSAQKNPTAFYLCASSGQGWETQYFGPGTRLLVL.

The chain couples TRBV3-1 (or the pseudogene TRBV3-2) to TRBJ2-3, with 8 bases that match TRBD2. The germline V gene has CDR1 LGHDT and CDR2 YNNKEL (reference sequence). The V gene end was trimmed by 2 bases and the J gene end by 7 bases; junction bases not matched to a gene: 11. CDR3 size: 16 residues. The CDR3 region has the DNA TGTGCCAGCAGCCAATACGGGGGGGCGAGCGGGAATACGCAGTATTTT. Its translation is CASSQYGGASGNTQYF.

The chain links TRBV4-1 to TRBJ1-2, with 9 bases fitting TRBD1. Trimming took 4 bases from V and 1 from J; bases not matched to a gene: 4. The germline gives CDR1 MGHRA, CDR2 YSYEKL. The CDR3 contains 15 residues. The CDR3, as DNA: TGCGCCAGCAGCCGGGGACAGGGCGGTAACTATGGCTACACCTTC. Translation gives CASSRGQGGNYGYTF.

The rearrangement joins TRBV28 to TRBJ2-7, with TRBD1 matching over 12 bases. CDR1 and CDR2 from the germline V gene are MDHEN and SYDVKM. V shed 6 bases and J 5 bases; nucleotides not matched to a gene: 11. The CDR3 totals 16 residues. The CDR3 bases are TGTGCCAGCAGCGATCCCGGGACAGGGGGCAAGAACGAGCAGTACTTC. It encodes CASSDPGTGGKNEQYF.

The rearrangement joins TRBV6-5 to TRBJ2-1, with TRBD1 matching 7 bases. The CDR3 has 15 amino acids. Germline-derived CDR1 and CDR2 are MNHEY and SVGAGI. With V trimmed by 2 bases and J by 5 bases, 6 bases remained unmatched. The CDR3 protein is CASSYDRAPNNEQFF. The CDR3, as DNA: TGTGCCAGCAGTTACGACAGGGCCCCTAACAATGAGCAGTTCTTC.

The V and J genes are TRBV2 and TRBJ2-2, with no clear D. The V end lost 5 bases, the J end lost 7 bases, and 8 bases lay between the germline ends. The CDR3 sequence is 12 residues long. Germline V gives CDR1 SNHLY, CDR2 FYNNEI. The CDR3 sequence: CASSSTYGELFF. The CDR3 DNA reads TGTGCCAGCAGTTCCACCTACGGGGAGCTGTTTTTT.